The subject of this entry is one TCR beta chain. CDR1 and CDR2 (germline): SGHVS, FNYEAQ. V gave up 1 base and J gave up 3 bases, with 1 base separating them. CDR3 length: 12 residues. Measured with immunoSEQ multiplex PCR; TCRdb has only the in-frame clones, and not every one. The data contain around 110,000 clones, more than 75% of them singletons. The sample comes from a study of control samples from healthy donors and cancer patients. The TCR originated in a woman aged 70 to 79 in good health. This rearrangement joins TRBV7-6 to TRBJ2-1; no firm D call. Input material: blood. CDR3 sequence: CASSLVYNEQFF. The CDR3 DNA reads TGTGCCAGCAGCTTAGTCTACAATGAGCAGTTCTTC.